Listed below are T cell receptor beta chains from one sample, sequenced in a study of T cells in Graves' hyperthyroidism and ophthalmopathy. Each CDR3 protein is one row after TCRdb ran MiXCR on the multiplex PCR reads. The table has 660,000 or so distinct CDR3 sequences, over 40% seen once. Sequencing was performed on peripheral blood or thyroid tissue (not recorded which). These receptors all stem from an adult man with Graves' disease, either hyperthyroidism or ophthalmopathy (not recorded which). Each CDR3 is given with its conserved first and last residue. D genes are given only for firm matches. Rows may omit the clone size; those that give it use once, few, many or a size class.

V gene	J gene	CDR3 length	D gene	clone size	CDR3 DNA	CDR3 protein
TRBV10-3	TRBJ1-1	13	TRBD1	-	TGTGCCATCAGTCAAACAGGGGAATCTGAAGCTTTCTTT	CAISQTGESEAFF
TRBV30	TRBJ2-5	12	-	-	TGTGCCTGGAGTGGAAGGGGGGAGACCCAGTACTTC	CAWSGRGETQYF
TRBV29-1	TRBJ1-1	10	-	-	TGCAACGTTTGGACAGACAAAGCTTTCTTT	CNVWTDKAFF
TRBV6-5	TRBJ1-1	16	TRBD1	-	TGTGCCAGCAGTTCATGGACAGGGGGTTCGAACACTGAAGCTTTCTTT	CASSSWTGGSNTEAFF
TRBV2	TRBJ1-1	15	-	-	TGTGCCAGCAGCTCAGGGGCCGGGGTAGTCACTGAAGCTTTCTTT	CASSSGAGVVTEAFF
TRBV10-3	TRBJ1-2	13	TRBD1	-	TGTGCTAAAGTGACGGACAGGGCTGATGGCTACACCTTC	CAKVTDRADGYTF
TRBV19	TRBJ1-1	13	-	many	TGTGCCAGTAGTATCCGTCCCAACACTGAAGCTTTCTTT	CASSIRPNTEAFF
TRBV25-1	TRBJ1-5	14	-	-	TGTGCCAGCAGTGAAAAGACCGCAAATCAGCCCCAGCATTTT	CASSEKTANQPQHF
TRBV12-3/TRBV12-4	TRBJ1-2	14	-	-	TGTGCCAGCAGCTCCAACTCTTATAACTATGGCTACACCTTC	CASSSNSYNYGYTF
TRBV6-1	TRBJ1-1	15	-	-	TGTGCCAGCAGCCCACCGGGACTCGGTTTCACTGAAGCTTTCTTT	CASSPPGLGFTEAFF
TRBV7-9	TRBJ1-1	16	-	once	TGTGCCAGCCTCCGAAGACAGGAGGCGGTGAACACTGAAGCTTTCTTT	CASLRRQEAVNTEAFF
TRBV7-2	TRBJ2-5	15	TRBD2	many	TGTGCCAGCAGCTGGACTAGCGGGAGGACAGAGACCCAGTACTTC	CASSWTSGRTETQYF
TRBV2	TRBJ2-7	18	TRBD2	-	TGCGTCAGCAGTCCTGTCGGACTAGCGGGGAGCAGATTGAACGAGCAGTACTTC	CVSSPVGLAGSRLNEQYF
TRBV7-2	TRBJ1-3	12	-	once	TGTGCCAGCAGCTTAGGAGCAAACACCATATATTTT	CASSLGANTIYF
TRBV2	TRBJ2-5	15	TRBD2	-	TGTGCCATCAGCGTGACTAGCGGGATCCAAGAGACCCAGTACTTC	CAISVTSGIQETQYF
TRBV5-1	TRBJ1-5	15	-	-	TGCGCCAGCAGCTTGGATCTGGGTACCAATCAGCCCCAGCATTTT	CASSLDLGTNQPQHF
TRBV9	TRBJ1-3	15	-	many	TGTGCCAGCAGCGTAGGGCTGTACTCTGGAAACACCATATATTTT	CASSVGLYSGNTIYF
TRBV2	TRBJ1-5	13	-	-	TGTGCCAACAGTTTCACCATCAATCAGCCCCAGCATTTT	CANSFTINQPQHF
TRBV12-3/TRBV12-4	TRBJ2-7	14	TRBD2	-	TGTGCCAGCAGTTTGGGGGGGATGGGCTACGAGCAGTACTTC	CASSLGGMGYEQYF
TRBV12-3/TRBV12-4	TRBJ1-1	13	TRBD1	-	TGTGCCAGCAGCCACTCAGGGGGGACTGAAGCTTTCTTT	CASSHSGGTEAFF
TRBV12-3/TRBV12-4	TRBJ1-2	14	-	once	TGTGCCAGCAGTTTGGCCACTGGTTTCTATGGCTACACCTTC	CASSLATGFYGYTF
TRBV6-5	TRBJ1-6	16	TRBD1	few	TGTGCCAGCAGCCTGGACAGGGGGACCGAAAATTCACCCCTCCACTTT	CASSLDRGTENSPLHF
TRBV7-9	TRBJ1-1	13	-	many	TGTGCCAGCAGCTTCGACGGAAACACTGAAGCTTTCTTT	CASSFDGNTEAFF
TRBV29-1	TRBJ2-5	11	-	-	TGCAGCGTTGAGGGGGCCGAGACCCAGTACTTC	CSVEGAETQYF
TRBV6-6	TRBJ1-1	15	TRBD1	-	TGTGCCAGCAGTTACGGTCCAGGGGGACATACTGAAGCTTTCTTT	CASSYGPGGHTEAFF
TRBV24-1	TRBJ2-2	13	-	few	TGTGCCACCAGTGATTTTCCCCCCGGGGAGCTGTTTTTT	CATSDFPPGELFF
TRBV10-3	TRBJ2-5	15	TRBD2	few	TGTGCCATCAGTCGACTAGCGGGGGGGGGAGAGACCCAGTACTTC	CAISRLAGGGETQYF
TRBV20-1	TRBJ2-7	12	-	-	TGCAGTGCCACAGTGAATGCCTACGAGCAGTACTTC	CSATVNAYEQYF
TRBV7-3	TRBJ2-7	13	-	once	TGTACCAGCAGCTTAACTCCGGGCAGCGAGCAGTACTTC	CTSSLTPGSEQYF
TRBV12-3/TRBV12-4	TRBJ1-2	11	-	many	TGTGCCAGCAGCCGGACAGCCGGCTACACCTTC	CASSRTAGYTF
TRBV6-5	TRBJ1-2	12	-	-	TGTGCCAGCAGCTTTAGCTTCTATGGCTACACCTTC	CASSFSFYGYTF
TRBV19	TRBJ1-5	15	-	-	TGTGCCAGTAGTATCTTGGGGGGGGGGAATCAGCCCCAGCATTTT	CASSILGGGNQPQHF